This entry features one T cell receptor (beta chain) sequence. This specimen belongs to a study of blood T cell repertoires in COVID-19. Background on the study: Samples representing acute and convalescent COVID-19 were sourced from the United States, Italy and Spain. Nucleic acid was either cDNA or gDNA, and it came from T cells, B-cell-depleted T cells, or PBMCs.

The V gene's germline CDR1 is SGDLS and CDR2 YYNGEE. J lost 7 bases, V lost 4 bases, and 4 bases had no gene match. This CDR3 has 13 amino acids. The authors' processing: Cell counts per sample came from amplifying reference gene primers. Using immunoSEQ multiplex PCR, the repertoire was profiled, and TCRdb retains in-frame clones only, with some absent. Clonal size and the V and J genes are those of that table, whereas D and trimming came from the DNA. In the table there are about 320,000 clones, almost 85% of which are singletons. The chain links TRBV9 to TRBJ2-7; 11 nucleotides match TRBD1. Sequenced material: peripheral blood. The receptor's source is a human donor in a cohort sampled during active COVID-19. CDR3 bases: TGTGCCAGCAGCCGGACAGGGGGCAGGGAGCAGTACTTC. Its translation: CASSRTGGREQYF. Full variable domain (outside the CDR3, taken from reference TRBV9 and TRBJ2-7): DSGVTQTPKHLITATGQRVTLRCSPRSGDLSVYWYQQSLDQGLQFLIQYYNGEERAKGNILERFSAQQFPDLHSELNLSSLELGDSALYFCASSRTGGREQYFGPGTRLTVT.